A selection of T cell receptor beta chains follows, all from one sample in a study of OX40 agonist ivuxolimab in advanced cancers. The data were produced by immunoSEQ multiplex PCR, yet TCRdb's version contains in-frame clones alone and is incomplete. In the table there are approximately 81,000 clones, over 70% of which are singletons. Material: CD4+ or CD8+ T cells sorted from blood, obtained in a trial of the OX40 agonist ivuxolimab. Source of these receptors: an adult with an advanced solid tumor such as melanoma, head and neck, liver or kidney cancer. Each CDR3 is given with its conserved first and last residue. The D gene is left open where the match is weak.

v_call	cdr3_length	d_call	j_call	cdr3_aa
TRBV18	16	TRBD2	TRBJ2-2	CASSPGLAGVGGELFF
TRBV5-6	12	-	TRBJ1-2	CASSLGSNGYTF
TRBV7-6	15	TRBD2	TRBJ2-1	CASSPGLAVYNEQFF
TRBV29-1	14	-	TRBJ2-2	CSVVWQGLSGELFF
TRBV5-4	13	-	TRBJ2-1	CASSLSQYNEQFF
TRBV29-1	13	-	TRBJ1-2	CSVGSAGDYGYTF
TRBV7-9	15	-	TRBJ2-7	CASSQGQSPTYEQYF
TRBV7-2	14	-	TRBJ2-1	CASSPDPSYNEQFF
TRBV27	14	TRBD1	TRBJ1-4	CASSSRQGGEKLFF
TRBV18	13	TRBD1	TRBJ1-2	CASSPFGQDGYTF
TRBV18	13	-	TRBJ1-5	CASSPRQDQPQHF
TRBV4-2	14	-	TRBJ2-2	CASSQDRVSGELFF
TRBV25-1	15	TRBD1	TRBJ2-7	CASSRPGTGTYEQYF
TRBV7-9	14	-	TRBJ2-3	CASSLGPKTDTQYF
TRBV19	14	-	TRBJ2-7	CASSSQTSFHEQYF
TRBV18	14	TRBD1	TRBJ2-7	CATQATGQGKEQYF
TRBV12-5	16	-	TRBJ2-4	CASGLSPNLAKNIQYF
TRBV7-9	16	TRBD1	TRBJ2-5	CASSYPDRAAGETQYF
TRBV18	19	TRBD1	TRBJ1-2	CASSPPDTGTGHRKAGYTF
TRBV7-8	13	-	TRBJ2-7	CATTYAGAVEQYF
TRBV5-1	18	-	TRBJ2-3	CASSSELATKISTDTQYF
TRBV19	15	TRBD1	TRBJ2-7	CASRDQGQGAYEQYF
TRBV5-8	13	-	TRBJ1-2	CASSPDRNYGYTF
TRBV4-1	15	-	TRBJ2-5	CASSQYRDSFETQYF
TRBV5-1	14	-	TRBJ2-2	CASSLAGDGGELFF
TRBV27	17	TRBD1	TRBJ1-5	CASRAGTVSNSNQPQHF
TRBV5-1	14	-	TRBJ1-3	CASSLEQGSNTIYF
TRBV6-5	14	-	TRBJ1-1	CASSLLSAGTEAFF
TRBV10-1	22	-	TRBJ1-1	CASSEWIIKLGQKNLMNTEAFF
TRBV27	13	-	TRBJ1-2	CASSSAAFGGYTF
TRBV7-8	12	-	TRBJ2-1	CASSLSRNEQFF
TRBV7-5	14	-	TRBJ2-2	CASSLPRNTGGLFF